This TCR beta chain came from a study of cytomegalovirus exposure and HLA in healthy donors. As for the study in general: The 120 validation repertoires used the same platform as the 600 to 750 first-cohort repertoires (as reported by a later analysis). Overall study results and limits: A list of 164 TCR beta chains associated with cytomegalovirus was given. Both high specificity and high sensitivity reportedly marked the classifier's diagnosis of cytomegalovirus status. In vitro experiments confirmed that three CMV-associated chains were specific for CMV antigens.

J lost 3 bases, V lost 2 bases, and 5 bases had no gene match. The CDR3 contains 15 residues. Germline V gives CDR1 SGHNT, CDR2 YENEEA. A note on this clone: What it recognizes is unknown.

The assay was immunoSEQ multiplex PCR, and TCRdb's table has in-frame clones only and misses some. The sample shows around 200,000 clones, 85% to 90% of them seen only once. Sequences were obtained from PBMCs. The TCR sequence derives from a woman aged 18-29 years in good health and CMV-seronegative. This chain connects TRBV11-3 to TRBJ2-3, with 7 bases aligning to TRBD2. The CDR3 bases are TGTGCCAGCAGCTTATTGGGGGGGTCGACAGATACGCAGTATTTT. Translating it yields CASSLLGGSTDTQYF.